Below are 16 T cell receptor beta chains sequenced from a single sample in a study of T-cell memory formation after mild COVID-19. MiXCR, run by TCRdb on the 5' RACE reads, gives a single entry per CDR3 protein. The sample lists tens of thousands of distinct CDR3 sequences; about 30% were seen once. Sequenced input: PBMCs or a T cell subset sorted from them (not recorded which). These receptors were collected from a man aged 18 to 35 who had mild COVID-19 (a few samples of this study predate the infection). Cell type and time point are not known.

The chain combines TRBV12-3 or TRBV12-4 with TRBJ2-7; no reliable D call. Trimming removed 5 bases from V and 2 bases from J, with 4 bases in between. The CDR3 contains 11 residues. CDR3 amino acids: CASSTTYEQYF. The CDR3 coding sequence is TGTGCCAGCAGTACCACCTACGAGCAGTACTTC.

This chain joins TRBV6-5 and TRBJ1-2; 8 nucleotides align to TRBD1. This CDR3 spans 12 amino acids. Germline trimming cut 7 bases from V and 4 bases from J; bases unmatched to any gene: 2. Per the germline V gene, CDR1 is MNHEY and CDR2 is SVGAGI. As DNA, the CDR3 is TGTGCCAGCATCGACAGGGGCTATGGCTACACCTTC. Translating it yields CASIDRGYGYTF.

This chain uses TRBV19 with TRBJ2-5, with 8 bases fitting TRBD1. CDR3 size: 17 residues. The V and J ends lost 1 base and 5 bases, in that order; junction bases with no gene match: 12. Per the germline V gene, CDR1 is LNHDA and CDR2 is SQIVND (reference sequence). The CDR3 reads CASSIAADREVTETQYF. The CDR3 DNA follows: TGTGCCAGTAGTATAGCCGCGGACAGGGAGGTCACGGAGACCCAGTACTTC.

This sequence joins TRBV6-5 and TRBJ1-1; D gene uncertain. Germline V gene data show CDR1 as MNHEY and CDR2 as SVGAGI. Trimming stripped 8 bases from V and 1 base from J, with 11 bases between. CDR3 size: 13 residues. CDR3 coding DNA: TGTGCCAGCGGGAGCCGACCGAACACTGAAGCTTTCTTT. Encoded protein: CASGSRPNTEAFF.

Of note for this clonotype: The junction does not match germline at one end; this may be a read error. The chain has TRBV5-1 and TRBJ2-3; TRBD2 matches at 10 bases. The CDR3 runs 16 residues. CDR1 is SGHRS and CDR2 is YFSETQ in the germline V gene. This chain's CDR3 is CASSYVLAGTTYTQYF. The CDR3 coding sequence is TGCGCCAGCAGCTACGTACTAGCGGGGACCACATATACGCAGTATTTT.

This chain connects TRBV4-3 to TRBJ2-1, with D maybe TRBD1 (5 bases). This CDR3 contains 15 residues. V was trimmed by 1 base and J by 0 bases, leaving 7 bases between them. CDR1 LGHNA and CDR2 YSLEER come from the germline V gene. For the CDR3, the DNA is TGCGCCAGCAGCCAAGGGCAGGGCTCCTACAATGAGCAGTTCTTC. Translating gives CASSQGQGSYNEQFF.

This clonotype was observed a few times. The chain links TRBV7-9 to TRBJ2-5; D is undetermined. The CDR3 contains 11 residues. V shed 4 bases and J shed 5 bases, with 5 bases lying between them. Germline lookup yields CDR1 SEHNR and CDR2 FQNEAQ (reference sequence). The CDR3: CASSWAETQYF. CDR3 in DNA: TGTGCCAGCAGCTGGGCGGAGACCCAGTACTTC.

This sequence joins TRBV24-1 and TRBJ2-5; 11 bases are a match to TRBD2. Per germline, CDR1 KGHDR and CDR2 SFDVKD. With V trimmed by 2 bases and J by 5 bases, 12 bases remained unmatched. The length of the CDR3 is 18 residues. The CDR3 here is CATSDWDSGGADVETQYF. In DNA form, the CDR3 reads TGTGCCACCAGTGATTGGGATAGCGGGGGGGCTGATGTGGAGACCCAGTACTTC.

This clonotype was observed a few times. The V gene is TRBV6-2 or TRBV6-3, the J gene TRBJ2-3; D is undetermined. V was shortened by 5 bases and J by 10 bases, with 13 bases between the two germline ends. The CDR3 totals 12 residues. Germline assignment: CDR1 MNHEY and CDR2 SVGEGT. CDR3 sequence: CASSRHILAQYF. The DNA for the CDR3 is TGTGCCAGCAGTCGACACATCCTCGCGCAGTATTTT.

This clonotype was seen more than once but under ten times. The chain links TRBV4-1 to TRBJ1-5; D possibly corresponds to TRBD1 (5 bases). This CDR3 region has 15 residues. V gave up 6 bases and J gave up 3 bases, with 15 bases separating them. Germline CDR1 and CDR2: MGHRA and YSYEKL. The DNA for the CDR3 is TGCGCCAGCAGTGGGGGGGTTAGCCCCAATCAGCCCCAGCATTTT. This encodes CASSGGVSPNQPQHF.

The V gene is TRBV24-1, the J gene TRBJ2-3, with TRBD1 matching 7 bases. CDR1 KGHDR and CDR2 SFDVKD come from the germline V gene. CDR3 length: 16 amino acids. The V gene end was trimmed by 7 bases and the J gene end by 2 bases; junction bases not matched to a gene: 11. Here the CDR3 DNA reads TGTGCCACCAGACACTCCTTGACAGGGTCCACAGATACGCAGTATTTT. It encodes CATRHSLTGSTDTQYF.

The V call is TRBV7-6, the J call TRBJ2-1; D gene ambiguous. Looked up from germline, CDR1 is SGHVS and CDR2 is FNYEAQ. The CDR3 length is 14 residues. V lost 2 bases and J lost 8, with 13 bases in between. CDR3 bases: TGTGCCAGCAGCTTAAGATACGCTGACGATGAGCAGTTCTTC. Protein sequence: CASSLRYADDEQFF.

The CDR3 DNA reads as TGTGCCAGTAACTCCAGACAGGGGGCATACGAGCAGTACTTC. Translated, it gives CASNSRQGAYEQYF. The chain employs TRBV19 and TRBJ2-7; 10 nucleotides agree with TRBD1. CDR1 LNHDA and CDR2 SQIVND come from the germline V gene (reference sequence). The CDR3 consists of 14 residues. Losses at the gene ends were 7 bases for V and 4 bases for J; bases not matched to a gene: 7.

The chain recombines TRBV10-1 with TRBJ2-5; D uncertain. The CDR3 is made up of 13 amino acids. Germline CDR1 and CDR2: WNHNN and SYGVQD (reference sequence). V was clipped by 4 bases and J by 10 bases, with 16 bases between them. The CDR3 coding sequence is TGCGCCAGCAGTGGGTTAGATCTGGGGAACCAGTACTTC. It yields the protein CASSGLDLGNQYF.

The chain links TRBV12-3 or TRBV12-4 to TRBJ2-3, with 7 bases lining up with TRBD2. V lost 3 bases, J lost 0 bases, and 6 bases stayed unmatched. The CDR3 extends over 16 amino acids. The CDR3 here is CASSLMAGGSTDTQYF. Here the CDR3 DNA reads TGTGCCAGCAGTTTGATGGCCGGGGGGAGCACAGATACGCAGTATTTT.

DNA of the CDR3: TGTGCCAGCAGCTTCATGGGTTTCTCCTACGAGCAGTACTTC. It yields the protein CASSFMGFSYEQYF. J is TRBJ2-7 and V is TRBV7-8, with D unclear. V lost 3 bases to trimming and J lost 0 bases, with 9 bases between them. CDR1 and CDR2 (germline): SGHVS, FQNEAQ. CDR3 length: 14 residues.